This TCR beta chain was documented in a study of human T cells and chemical hapten exposure. Looking at the study overall: Weekly administration of diphenylcyclopropenone to the scalp of patients continued throughout the roughly 25-week study. Patches that contained 0.01% DPC were applied to the upper back and read at 6 days.

This CDR3 is 14 amino acids long. From germline, CDR1 is SEHNR and CDR2 FQNEAQ (reference sequence). Deletions cut 5 bases from V and 9 bases from J, with 17 bases between. TCRdb reprocessed the RACE reads with MiXCR, giving one entry per CDR3 protein. The sample carries 270,000 or so distinct CDR3 sequences, 7.5% to 9% recorded once. Stated time point: pre-sensitization, week 0. Treatment in this sample: therapeutic diphenylcyclopropenone sensitization with weekly scalp DPC. The chain combines TRBV7-9 with TRBJ1-5; a possible D gene is TRBD1 (6 bases). The sequence came from a man aged 18 to 30 with alopecia areata. Some clones in this sample may be carry-over from other donors' samples. The sequencing here drew on whole blood, taken in connection with sensitization to the hapten diphenylcyclopropenone (DPC). The CDR3 bases are TGTGCCAGCAGCACGAGGACAGAGCAGGGGCCCCAGCATTTT. As protein: CASSTRTEQGPQHF.